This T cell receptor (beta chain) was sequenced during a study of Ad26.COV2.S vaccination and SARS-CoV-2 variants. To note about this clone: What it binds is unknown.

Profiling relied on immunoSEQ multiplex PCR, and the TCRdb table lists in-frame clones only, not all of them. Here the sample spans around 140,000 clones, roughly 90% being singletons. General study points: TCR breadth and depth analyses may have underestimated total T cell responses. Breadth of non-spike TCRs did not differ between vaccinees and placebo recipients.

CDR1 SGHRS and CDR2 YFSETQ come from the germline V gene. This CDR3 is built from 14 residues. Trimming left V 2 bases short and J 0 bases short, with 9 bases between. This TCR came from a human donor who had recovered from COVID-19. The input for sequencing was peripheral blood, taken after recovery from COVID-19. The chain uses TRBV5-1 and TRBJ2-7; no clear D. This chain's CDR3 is CASSLRARSYEQYF. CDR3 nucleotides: TGCGCCAGCAGCTTAAGGGCCCGCTCCTACGAGCAGTACTTC. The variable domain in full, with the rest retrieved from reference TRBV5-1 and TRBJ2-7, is KAGVTQTPRYLIKTRGQQVTLSCSPISGHRSVSWYQQTPGQGLQFLFEYFSETQRNKGNFPGRFSGRQFSNSRSEMNVSTLELGDSALYLCASSLRARSYEQYFGPGTRLTVT.